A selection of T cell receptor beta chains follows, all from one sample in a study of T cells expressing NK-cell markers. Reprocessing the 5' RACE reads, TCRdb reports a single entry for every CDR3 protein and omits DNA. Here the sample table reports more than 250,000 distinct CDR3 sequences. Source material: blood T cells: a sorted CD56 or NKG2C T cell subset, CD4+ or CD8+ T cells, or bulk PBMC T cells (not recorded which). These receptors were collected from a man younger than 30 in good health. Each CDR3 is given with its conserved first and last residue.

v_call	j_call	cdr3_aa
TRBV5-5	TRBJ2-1	CASSPAFNEQFF
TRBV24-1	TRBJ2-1	CATGGGGSYNEQFF
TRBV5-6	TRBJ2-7	CASSLGGQARPYEQYF
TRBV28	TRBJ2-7	CASRGTVLQQYF
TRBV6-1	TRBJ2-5	CASSSGQFQETQYF
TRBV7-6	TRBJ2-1	CASSWDPNPHNEQFF
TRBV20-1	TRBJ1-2	CSTEVRGDYGYTF
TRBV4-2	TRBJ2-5	CASSQGVGETQYF
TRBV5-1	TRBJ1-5	CASRVNSNQPQHF
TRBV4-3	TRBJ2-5	CASSPVWGSVETQYF
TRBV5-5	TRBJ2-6	CASSIPGLAAGVLTF
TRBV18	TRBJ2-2	CASSPSTGGTGELFF
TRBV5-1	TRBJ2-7	CASSLEVGTPGKYF
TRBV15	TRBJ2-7	CATSRRPAREQYF
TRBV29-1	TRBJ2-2	CSVSERERGTGELFF
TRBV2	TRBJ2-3	CASLLGGTTDTQYF
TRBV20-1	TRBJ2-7	CSANGRQGVRYEQYF
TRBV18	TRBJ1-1	CASSPPVYTEAFF
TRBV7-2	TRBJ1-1	CASSSHPRNTEAFF
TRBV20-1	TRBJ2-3	CSVPIPIKSTDTQYF
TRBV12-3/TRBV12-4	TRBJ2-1	CASSSSRLNEQFF
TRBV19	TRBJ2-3	CASAPFTSGSQDTQYF
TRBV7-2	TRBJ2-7	CASRRSGQELSEQYF
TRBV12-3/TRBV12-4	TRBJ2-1	CASSLLAGGFNEQFF
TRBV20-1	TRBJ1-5	CSAILRQSGNQPQHF
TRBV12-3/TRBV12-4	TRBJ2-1	CASSLIGLSYNEQFF
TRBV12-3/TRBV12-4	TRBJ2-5	CASSFGLAGVETQYF
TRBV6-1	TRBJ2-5	CASSDGQRLLETQYF
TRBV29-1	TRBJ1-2	CSVEQGIGGYTF
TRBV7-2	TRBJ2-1	CASSLSGTNSYNEQFF
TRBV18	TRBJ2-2	CASSPFQGDTGELFF
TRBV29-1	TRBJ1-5	CSATGSYSNQPQHF
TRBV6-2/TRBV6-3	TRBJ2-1	CASSLRTSSNEQFF
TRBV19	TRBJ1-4	CASSIVGEKLFF
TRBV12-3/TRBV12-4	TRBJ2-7	CASSPSTRGEQYF
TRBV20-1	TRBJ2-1	CSAKPGQGLLVF
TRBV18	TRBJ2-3	CASSPLPAGVGTDTQYF
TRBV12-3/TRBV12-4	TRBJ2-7	CASSMPGRFYEQYF
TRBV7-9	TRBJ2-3	CASSLELGQGTDTQYF
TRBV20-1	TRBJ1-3	CSAREGWAIYF
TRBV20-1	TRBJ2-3	CSARTRDNADTQYF